Included here is one TCR beta chain sequence, with context. Its antigen is unidentified. V lost 7 bases and J lost 6; bases outside the gene matches: 8. Germline V gene lookup returns CDR1 MNHEY and CDR2 SVGAGI. The CDR3 loop spans 14 amino acids. These data originate in a study of T cells in narcolepsy. Study-level information: Enrolled donors included narcolepsy type 1 or type 2 patients and healthy controls. Notes on the study in general: Autoreactive clonotypes reportedly recurred in blood of same and different patients, not controls. Same-patient CSF and blood CD4+ T cell clonotypes included HCRT-specific and TRIB2-specific autoreactive ones. In some patient and control memory CD4+ samples, autoreactive clones were absent.

The table came from immunoSEQ multiplex PCR; TCRdb's copy has only in-frame clones and leaves some out. The sample consists of tens of thousands of clones, 79% of them appearing once. Sample: memory (CD45RA-) CD4+ T cells from blood. This sequence was found in a human donor in good health. The J gene is TRBJ1-1, the V gene TRBV6-5; 10 nucleotides align to TRBD1. This CDR3 is CASNNRDRGAEAFF. As DNA, the CDR3 is TGTGCCAGCAATAACCGGGACAGGGGAGCTGAAGCTTTCTTT.